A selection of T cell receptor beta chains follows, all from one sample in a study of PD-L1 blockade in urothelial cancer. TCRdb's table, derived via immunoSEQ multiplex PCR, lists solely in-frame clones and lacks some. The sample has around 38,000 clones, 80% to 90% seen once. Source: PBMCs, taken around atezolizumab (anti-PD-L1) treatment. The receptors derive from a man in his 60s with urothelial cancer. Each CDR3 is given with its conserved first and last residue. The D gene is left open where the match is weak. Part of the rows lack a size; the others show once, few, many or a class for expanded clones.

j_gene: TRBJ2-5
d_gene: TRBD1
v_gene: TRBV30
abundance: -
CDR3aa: CASTGGWRETQYF
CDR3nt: TGTGCCTCTACAGGGGGCTGGCGAGAGACCCAGTACTTC

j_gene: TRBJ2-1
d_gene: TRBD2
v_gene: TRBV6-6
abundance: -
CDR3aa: CASFSQQRGAYNEQFF
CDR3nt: TGTGCCAGCTTTTCCCAGCAACGGGGGGCCTACAATGAGCAGTTCTTC

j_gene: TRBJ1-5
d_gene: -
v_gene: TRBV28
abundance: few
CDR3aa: CASSFRGLGQPQHF
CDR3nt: TGTGCCAGCAGTTTTAGGGGTCTGGGTCAGCCCCAGCATTTT

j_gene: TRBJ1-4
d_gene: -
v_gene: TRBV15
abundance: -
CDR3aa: CATSRDRGNEKLFF
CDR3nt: TGTGCCACCAGCAGAGATAGGGGAAATGAAAAACTGTTTTTT

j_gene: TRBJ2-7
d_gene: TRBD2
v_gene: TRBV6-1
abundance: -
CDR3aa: CASSEAYWTSGRSYEQYF
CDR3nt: TGTGCCAGCAGTGAAGCCTACTGGACTAGCGGGAGGTCCTACGAGCAGTACTTC

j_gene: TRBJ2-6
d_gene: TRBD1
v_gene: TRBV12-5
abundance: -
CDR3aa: CASGWDRGLSNVLTF
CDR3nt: TGTGCTAGTGGTTGGGACAGGGGATTGAGCAACGTCCTGACTTTC

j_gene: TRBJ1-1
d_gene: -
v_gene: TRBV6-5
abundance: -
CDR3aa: CASSYAGVTEAFF
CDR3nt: TGTGCCAGCAGTTATGCAGGGGTCACTGAAGCTTTCTTT

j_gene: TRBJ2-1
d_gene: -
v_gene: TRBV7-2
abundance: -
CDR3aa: CASSLRGFREQFF
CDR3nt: TGTGCCAGCAGCTTAAGAGGGTTCCGAGAGCAGTTCTTC

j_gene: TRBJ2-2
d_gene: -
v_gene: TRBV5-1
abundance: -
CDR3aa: CASRRTNSNTGELFF
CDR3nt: TGCGCCAGCAGAAGGACTAACTCGAACACCGGGGAGCTGTTTTTT

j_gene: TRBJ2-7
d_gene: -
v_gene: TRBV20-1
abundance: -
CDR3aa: CSASQTYEQYF
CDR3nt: TGCAGTGCTAGCCAGACCTACGAGCAGTACTTC

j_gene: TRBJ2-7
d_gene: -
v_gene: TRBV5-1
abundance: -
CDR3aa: CASSLGYRVADEQYF
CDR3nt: TGCGCCAGCAGCTTGGGGTACAGGGTCGCCGACGAGCAGTACTTC

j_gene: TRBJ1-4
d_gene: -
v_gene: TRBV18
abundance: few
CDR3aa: CASSIVRDEKLFF
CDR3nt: TGTGCCAGCTCGATTGTACGCGATGAAAAACTGTTTTTT

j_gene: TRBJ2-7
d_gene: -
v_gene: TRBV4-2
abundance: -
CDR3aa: CASSLDQGLYEQYF
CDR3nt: TGTGCCAGCAGCTTGGATCAGGGCCTCTACGAGCAGTACTTC

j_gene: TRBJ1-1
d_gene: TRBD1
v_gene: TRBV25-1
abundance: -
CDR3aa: CASSDPRQGASTEAFF
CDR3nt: TGTGCCAGCAGTGACCCAAGACAGGGGGCGAGCACTGAAGCTTTCTTT

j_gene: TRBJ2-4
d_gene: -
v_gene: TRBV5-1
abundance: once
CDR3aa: CASRLHLAKNIQYF
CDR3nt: TGCGCCAGCCGACTCCACCTAGCCAAAAACATTCAGTACTTC

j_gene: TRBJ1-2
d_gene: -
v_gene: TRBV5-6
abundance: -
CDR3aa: CASILRGNYGYTF
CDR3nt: TGTGCCAGCATCCTGCGCGGAAACTATGGCTACACCTTC

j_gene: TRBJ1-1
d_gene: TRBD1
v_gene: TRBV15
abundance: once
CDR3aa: CATSRDGKTGENRRNTEAFF
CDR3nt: TGTGCCACCAGCAGAGATGGAAAGACAGGGGAGAATAGGAGAAACACTGAAGCTTTCTTT

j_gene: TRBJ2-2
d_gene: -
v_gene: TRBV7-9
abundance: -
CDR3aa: CASSLARGNTGELFF
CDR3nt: TGTGCCAGCAGCTTAGCCAGGGGGAACACCGGGGAGCTGTTTTTT

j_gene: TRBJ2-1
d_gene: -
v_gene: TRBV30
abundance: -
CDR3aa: CAWKAIYNEQFF
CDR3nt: TGTGCCTGGAAAGCGATCTACAATGAGCAGTTCTTC

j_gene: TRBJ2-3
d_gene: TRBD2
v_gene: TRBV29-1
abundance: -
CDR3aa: CSAPASGGLFGPDTQYF
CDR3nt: TGCAGCGCACCGGCTAGCGGGGGACTTTTCGGGCCAGATACGCAGTATTTT

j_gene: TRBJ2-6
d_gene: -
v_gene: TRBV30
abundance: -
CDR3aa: CAWTKPGQFSGANVLTF
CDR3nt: TGTGCCTGGACAAAACCGGGACAATTCTCTGGGGCCAACGTCCTGACTTTC

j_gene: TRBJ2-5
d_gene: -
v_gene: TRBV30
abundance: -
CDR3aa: CAWSPGHHQETQYF
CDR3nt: TGTGCCTGGAGTCCCGGACACCACCAAGAGACCCAGTACTTC

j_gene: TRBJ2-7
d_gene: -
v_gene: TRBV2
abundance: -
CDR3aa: CASRQVAYEQYF
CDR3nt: TGTGCCAGCAGGCAGGTGGCCTACGAGCAGTACTTC

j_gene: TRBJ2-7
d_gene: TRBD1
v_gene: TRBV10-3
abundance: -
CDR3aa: CAISESGTALGEQYF
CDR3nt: TGTGCCATCAGTGAGTCGGGGACAGCCCTGGGCGAGCAGTACTTC

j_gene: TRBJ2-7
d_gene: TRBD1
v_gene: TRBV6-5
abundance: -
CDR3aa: CASSYYAGQGTYEQYF
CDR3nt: TGTGCCAGCAGTTATTACGCGGGACAGGGCACCTACGAGCAGTACTTC

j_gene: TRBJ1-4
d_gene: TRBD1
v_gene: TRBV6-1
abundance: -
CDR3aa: CASTGQGRVEKLFF
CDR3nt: TGTGCCAGCACCGGACAGGGAAGGGTTGAAAAACTGTTTTTT